The 14 T cell receptor beta chains presented below share a single source sample, sequenced in a study of metastatic and nonmetastatic thyroid tumors (TCRdb year 2020). Receptor libraries were prepared by PCR. Sequencing took place on an Illumina HiSeq 4000. TCRdb trimmed the raw reads at Q25, called clones with MiXCR and kept productive beta chains. The sample has 50,000 or so clones on record, about 22% of them singletons. The ten largest clones represent around 3.5% of the sample. None of the patients had been given any treatment before thyroid surgery. The sequenced material came from blood. These TCRs come from a male donor with papillary thyroid cancer or a benign thyroid nodule (not recorded which). Some clones in this sample may be carry-over from other donors' samples.

This clone was seen more than once but under ten times. This chain's CDR3 is CASSYEAGNYGYTF. The CDR3 DNA reads TGTGCCAGCAGTTACGAGGCGGGTAACTATGGCTACACCTTC. The rearrangement links TRBV6-6 to TRBJ1-2; D is unclear. V lost 2 bases and J lost 1, with 8 bases in between. The CDR3 has 14 residues. Germline CDR1 reads MNHNY; CDR2 reads SVGAGI (reference sequence).

This clone was found many times. The chain uses TRBV7-2 and TRBJ2-1, with D hard to call. V gave up 5 bases and J gave up 5 bases, with 19 bases separating them. Germline CDR1 is SGHTA and CDR2 is FQGNSA. The CDR3 covers 16 residues. The DNA of the CDR3 is TGTGCCAGCAGCCTCCAGTCTCAAGTGGGGAACAATGAGCAGTTCTTC. Encoded protein: CASSLQSQVGNNEQFF.

This clone showed up many times. The chain employs TRBV3-1 and TRBJ2-1, with TRBD2 matching 8 bases. V lost 5 bases, J lost 5 bases, and 14 bases stayed unmatched. Germline V CDR1 and CDR2: LGHDT, YNNKEL (reference sequence). The CDR3 runs to 17 residues. CDR3 region: CASSDPGLGTLNNEQFF. CDR3 nucleotide sequence: TGTGCCAGCAGCGATCCGGGACTAGGGACCCTCAACAATGAGCAGTTCTTC.

The table lists this clone with many counts. The chain uses TRBV6-1 and TRBJ1-1; 8 positions agree with TRBD1. CDR3 length: 14 amino acids. The V gene end was trimmed by 6 bases and the J gene end by 5 bases; junction bases not matched to a gene: 8. Germline lookup yields CDR1 MNHNS and CDR2 SASEGT. The CDR3 DNA follows: TGTGCCAGCAGCTTGGACAGGGCAAGGACTGAAGCTTTCTTT. The encoded protein is CASSLDRARTEAFF.

The chain couples TRBV11-3 to TRBJ1-1, with no clear D. CDR1 and CDR2 from the germline V gene are SGHNT and YENEEA. The length of the CDR3 is 14 residues. The V and J ends lost 3 bases and 5 bases respectively, with 13 bases between them. CDR3 region: CASSLEAVGTEAFF. The CDR3, as DNA: TGTGCCAGCAGCTTGGAGGCGGTGGGGACTGAAGCTTTCTTT.

At least ten counts were recorded for this clone. The gene calls are TRBV20-1 and TRBJ1-2; D possibly corresponds to TRBD1 (6 bases). CDR1 and CDR2 from the germline V gene are DFQATT and SNEGSKA (reference sequence). The CDR3 sequence is 12 residues long. The V and J ends lost 3 bases and 4 bases respectively, with 9 bases between them. The DNA of the CDR3 is TGCAGTGCTAGTGGGGGGCGCTATGGCTACACCTTC. Residues: CSASGGRYGYTF.

This chain links TRBV6-5 with TRBJ2-7, with 8 bases matching TRBD1. The trim removed 0 bases at V and 5 bases at J, leaving 9 bases unmatched. The CDR3 totals 16 residues. Germline V gene sequence: CDR1 MNHEY, CDR2 SVGAGI. The CDR3 coding sequence is TGTGCCAGCAGTTACTCGATCACAGGGGGTTTCCACGAGCAGTACTTC. Its protein is CASSYSITGGFHEQYF.

This chain joins TRBV11-3 and TRBJ1-5; no clear D. The germline CDR1 and CDR2 sequences are SGHNT and YENEEA. V gave up 5 bases and J gave up 0 bases, with 5 bases separating them. The length of the CDR3 is 13 residues. The CDR3 reads CASSPDSNQPQHF. DNA for the CDR3: TGTGCCAGCAGCCCCGATAGCAATCAGCCCCAGCATTTT.

This clone was counted many times. The chain combines TRBV5-1 with TRBJ2-3; TRBD2 matches at 9 bases. V was clipped by 6 bases and J by 2 bases; unmatched bases: 7. CDR1 is SGHRS, CDR2 YFSETQ, per germline. The CDR3 sequence is 15 residues long. The CDR3 DNA sequence: TGCGCCAGCAATGCCCTAGCGGGGCTCACAGATACGCAGTATTTT. Amino acids: CASNALAGLTDTQYF.

At least ten counts were recorded for this clone. The CDR3 nucleotides are TGTGCCAGCAGACTCACTCCGGGACCCCTCTCCTACGAGCAGTACTTC. Translation: CASRLTPGPLSYEQYF. The chain has TRBV6-1 and TRBJ2-7; D assignment may be TRBD1 or TRBD2 (5 bases each). V dropped 6 bases and J dropped 0 bases, with 18 bases sitting between them. The CDR3 covers 16 residues. The V gene's germline CDR1 is MNHNS and CDR2 SASEGT.

The table lists this clone with many counts. The V gene is TRBV4-1, the J gene TRBJ1-5; D is perhaps TRBD1 (5 bases). With 7 bases removed from V and 2 bases from J, the gap between germline ends came to 9 bases. The CDR3 has 13 residues. From germline, CDR1 is MGHRA and CDR2 YSYEKL. Here the CDR3 DNA reads TGCGCCAGCAACGCGGGGGGCAATCAGCCCCAGCATTTT. It encodes CASNAGGNQPQHF.

The sample holds one count of this clone. This sequence joins TRBV7-6 and TRBJ2-7; D ambiguous. Trimming pared 5 bases from V and 5 bases from J, leaving 13 bases between. Looked up from germline, CDR1 is SGHVS and CDR2 is FNYEAQ. This CDR3 has 13 residues. The CDR3 coding sequence is TGTGCCAGCAGCACCCTTCTTGACAACGAGCAGTACTTC. Translated, it gives CASSTLLDNEQYF.

The V gene is TRBV6-2 or TRBV6-3, the J gene TRBJ1-5; D is uncertain. This CDR3 contains 15 residues. V shed 2 bases and J shed 3 bases, with 11 bases lying between them. Germline-derived CDR1 and CDR2 are MNHEY and SVGEGT. CDR3 protein: CASSYGVGDNQPQHF. As DNA, the CDR3 is TGTGCCAGCAGTTACGGGGTTGGGGACAATCAGCCCCAGCATTTT.

By sample fraction, this clone is medium-sized (0.01 to 0.1%). This chain connects TRBV30 to TRBJ1-4; D is unresolved. This CDR3 has 14 residues. Germline-derived CDR1 and CDR2 are GTSNPN and SVGIG (reference sequence). Trimming shortened V by 2 bases and J by 8 bases, and 15 bases separated the two germline ends. CDR3 protein: CAWSPGFSGEKLFF. The CDR3 nucleotides read TGTGCCTGGAGTCCGGGGTTCTCCGGGGAAAAACTGTTTTTT.